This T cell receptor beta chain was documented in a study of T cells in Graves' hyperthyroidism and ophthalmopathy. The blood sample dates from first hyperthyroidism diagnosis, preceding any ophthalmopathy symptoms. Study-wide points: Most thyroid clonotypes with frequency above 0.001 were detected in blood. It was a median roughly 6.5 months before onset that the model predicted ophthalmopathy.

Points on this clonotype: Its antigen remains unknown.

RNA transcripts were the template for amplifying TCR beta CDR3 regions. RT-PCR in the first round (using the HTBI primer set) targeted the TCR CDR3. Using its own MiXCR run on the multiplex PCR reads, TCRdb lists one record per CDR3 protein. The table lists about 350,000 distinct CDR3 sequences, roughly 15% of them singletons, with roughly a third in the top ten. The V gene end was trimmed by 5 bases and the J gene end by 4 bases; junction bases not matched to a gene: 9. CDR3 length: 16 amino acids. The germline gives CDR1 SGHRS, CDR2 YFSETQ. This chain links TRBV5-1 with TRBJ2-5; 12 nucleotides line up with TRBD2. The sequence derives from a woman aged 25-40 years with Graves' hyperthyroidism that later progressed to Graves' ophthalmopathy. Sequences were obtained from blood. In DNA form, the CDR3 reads TGCGCCAGCAGGGCTAGCGGGGGGGCAAGGGGAGAGACCCAGTACTTC. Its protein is CASRASGGARGETQYF. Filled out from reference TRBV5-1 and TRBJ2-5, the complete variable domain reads KAGVTQTPRYLIKTRGQQVTLSCSPISGHRSVSWYQQTPGQGLQFLFEYFSETQRNKGNFPGRFSGRQFSNSRSEMNVSTLELGDSALYLCASRASGGARGETQYFGPGTRLLVL.